This T cell receptor (beta chain) was identified in a study of PD-L1 blockade in urothelial cancer. Generated by immunoSEQ multiplex PCR, the TCRdb table keeps only in-frame clones and is missing some. The table records 75,000 to 95,000 clones, about 85% of them present only once. Only a few counts were recorded for this clone. In germline, CDR1 is SGHTA, CDR2 FQGNSA. V was cut by 6 bases and J by 1 base, with 19 bases left in between. The CDR3 extends over 16 amino acids. Sample time point: pretreatment peripheral blood. This sequence was found in a middle-aged man with urothelial cancer. The sample in question was PBMCs, obtained around atezolizumab (anti-PD-L1) treatment. The genes are TRBV7-2 and TRBJ2-7; D is perhaps TRBD2 (5 bases). CDR3 sequence reads: CASSLRAGSGSYEQYF. CDR3 nucleotides: TGTGCCAGCAGTTTACGGGCCGGGTCGGGATCCTACGAGCAGTACTTC.